The source of this T cell receptor beta chain is a study of cytomegalovirus exposure and HLA in healthy donors. Amplification used 60 Vbeta primers and 13 Jbeta primers. Clones were read by immunoSEQ multiplex PCR, and TCRdb kept only the in-frame ones, dropping some. The listing contains about 200,000 clones. The CDR3 has 16 amino acids. The germline V gene has CDR1 MDHEN and CDR2 SYDVKM. Trimming removed 7 bases from V and 0 bases from J, with 17 bases in between. Study-wide results and caveats: Apart from CMV serostatus, no immune exposure information was available. A later analysis reported that several of the most significant clusters appeared to be linked to common viral pathogens, among them Epstein-Barr virus. TCR beta V segments were, for the most part, productive about 87% or about 30% of the time in an earlier analysis.

On this clone itself: Its antigen is unknown.

The sequencing input was PBMCs. The clonotype originates from a boy aged 5 to 17 in good health and CMV-seronegative. The V call is TRBV28, the J call TRBJ2-3; tentative D call: TRBD1 (6 bases). CDR3 loop: CASKERVGASTDTQYF. CDR3 sequence (DNA): TGTGCCAGCAAGGAACGAGTGGGGGCTAGCACAGATACGCAGTATTTT.